The clone carrying this T cell receptor (beta chain) has a handful of counts. Which cohort a participant joined came from the clinical history participants gave. This table comes from immunoSEQ multiplex PCR, and its TCRdb copy is limited to in-frame clones, with some not included. This table has fewer than 250,000 clones, under 90% appearing once. The record originates from a study of blood T cell repertoires in COVID-19. At the level of the study: Italy, Spain and the United States were the sources of the convalescent and acute COVID-19 samples.

Trimming cost V 3 bases and J 1 base, with 9 bases left between them. Germline lookup yields CDR1 MRHNA and CDR2 SNTAGT. The CDR3 runs to 14 residues. This receptor was identified in a woman aged 45-60 years who had been exposed to COVID-19. This chain links TRBV6-4 with TRBJ1-1; D ambiguous. Specimen: PBMCs or T cells enriched from blood (not recorded which). This CDR3 is CASSEEATNTEAFF. The CDR3 nucleotides are TGTGCCAGCAGTGAGGAGGCTACGAACACTGAAGCTTTCTTT.